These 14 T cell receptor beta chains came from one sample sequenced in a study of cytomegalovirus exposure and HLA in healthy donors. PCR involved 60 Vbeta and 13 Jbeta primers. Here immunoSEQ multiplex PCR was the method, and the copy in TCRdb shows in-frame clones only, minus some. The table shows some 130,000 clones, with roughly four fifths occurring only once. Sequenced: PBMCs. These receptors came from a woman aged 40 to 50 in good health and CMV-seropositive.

CDR3 amino acids: CASSKTLTGELFF. The CDR3 nucleotides read TGTGCCAGCAGTAAAACTCTTACCGGGGAGCTGTTTTTT. The chain joins TRBV7-3 to TRBJ2-2; no reliable D call. Trimming left V 6 bases short and J 5 bases short, with 10 bases between. The CDR3 spans 13 residues. Germline CDR1 and CDR2: SGHTA and FQGTGA.

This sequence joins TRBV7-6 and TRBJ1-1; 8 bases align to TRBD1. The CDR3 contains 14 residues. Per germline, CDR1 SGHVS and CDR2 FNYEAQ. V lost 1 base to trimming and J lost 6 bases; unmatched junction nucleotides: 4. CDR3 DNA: TGTGCCAGCAGCTTAGGGGACAGGTCGGCTGAAGCTTTCTTT. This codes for CASSLGDRSAEAFF. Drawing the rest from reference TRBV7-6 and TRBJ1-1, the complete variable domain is GAGVSQSPRYKVTKRGQDVALRCDPISGHVSLYWYRQALGQGPEFLTYFNYEAQQDKSGLPNDRFSAERPEGSISTLTIQRTEQRDSAMYRCASSLGDRSAEAFFGQGTRLTVV.

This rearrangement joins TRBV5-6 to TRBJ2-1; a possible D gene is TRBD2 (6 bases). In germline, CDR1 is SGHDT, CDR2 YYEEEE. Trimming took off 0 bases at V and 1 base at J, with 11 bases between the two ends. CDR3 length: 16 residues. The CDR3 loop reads CASSLVSSVSYNEQFF. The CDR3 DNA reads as TGTGCCAGCAGCTTGGTATCTAGCGTGTCCTACAATGAGCAGTTCTTC.

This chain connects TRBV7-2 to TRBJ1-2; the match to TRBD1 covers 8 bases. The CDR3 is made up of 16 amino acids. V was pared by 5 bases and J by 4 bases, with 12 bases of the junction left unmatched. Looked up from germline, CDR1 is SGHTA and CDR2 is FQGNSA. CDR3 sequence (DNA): TGTGCCAGCAGCACTGGCCCGGGGCAGGGGGCCTATGGCTACACCTTC. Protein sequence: CASSTGPGQGAYGYTF.

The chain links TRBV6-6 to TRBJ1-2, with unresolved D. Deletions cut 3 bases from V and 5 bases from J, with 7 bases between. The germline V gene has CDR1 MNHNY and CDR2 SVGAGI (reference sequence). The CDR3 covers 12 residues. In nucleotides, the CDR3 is TGTGCCAGCAGTTATCGGTCTTATGGCTACACCTTC. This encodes CASSYRSYGYTF.

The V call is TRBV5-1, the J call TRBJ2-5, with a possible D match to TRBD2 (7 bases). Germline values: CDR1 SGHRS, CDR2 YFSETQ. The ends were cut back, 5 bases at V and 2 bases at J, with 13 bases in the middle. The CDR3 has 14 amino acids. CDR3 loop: CASSGGALQETQYF. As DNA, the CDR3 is TGCGCCAGCAGTGGGGGGGCCCTACAAGAGACCCAGTACTTC.

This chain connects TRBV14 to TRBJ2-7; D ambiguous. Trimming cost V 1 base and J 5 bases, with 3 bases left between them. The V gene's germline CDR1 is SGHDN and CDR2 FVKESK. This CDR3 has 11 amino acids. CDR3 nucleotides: TGTGCCAGCAGCCAAGTTAACGAGCAGTACTTC. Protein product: CASSQVNEQYF.

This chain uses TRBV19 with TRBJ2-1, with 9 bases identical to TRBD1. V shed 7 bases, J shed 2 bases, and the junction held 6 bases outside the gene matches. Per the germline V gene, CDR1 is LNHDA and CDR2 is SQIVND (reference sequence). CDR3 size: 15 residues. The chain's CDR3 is CASIEGQGPYNEQFF. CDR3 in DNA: TGTGCCAGTATTGAGGGACAGGGCCCCTACAATGAGCAGTTCTTC.

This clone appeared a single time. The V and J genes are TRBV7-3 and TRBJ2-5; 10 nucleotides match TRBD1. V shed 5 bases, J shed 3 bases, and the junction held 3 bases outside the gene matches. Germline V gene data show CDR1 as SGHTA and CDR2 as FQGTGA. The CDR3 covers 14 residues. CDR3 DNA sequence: TGTGCCAGCAGCCGGACAGGGGGTGAAGAGACCCAGTACTTC. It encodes CASSRTGGEETQYF.

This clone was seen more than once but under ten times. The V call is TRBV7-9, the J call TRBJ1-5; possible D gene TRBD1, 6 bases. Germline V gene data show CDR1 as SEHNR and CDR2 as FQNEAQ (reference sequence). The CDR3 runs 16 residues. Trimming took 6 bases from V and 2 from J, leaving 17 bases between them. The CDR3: CASRSRLNRGNQPQHF. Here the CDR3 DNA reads TGTGCCAGCAGGAGTCGCCTGAACAGGGGCAATCAGCCCCAGCATTTT.

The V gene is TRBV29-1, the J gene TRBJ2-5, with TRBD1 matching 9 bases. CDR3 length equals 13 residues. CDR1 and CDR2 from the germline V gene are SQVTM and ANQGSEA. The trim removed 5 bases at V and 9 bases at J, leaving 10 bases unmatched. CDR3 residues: CSVLTGGMEPQYF. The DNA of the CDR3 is TGCAGCGTTCTCACAGGGGGCATGGAGCCCCAGTACTTC.

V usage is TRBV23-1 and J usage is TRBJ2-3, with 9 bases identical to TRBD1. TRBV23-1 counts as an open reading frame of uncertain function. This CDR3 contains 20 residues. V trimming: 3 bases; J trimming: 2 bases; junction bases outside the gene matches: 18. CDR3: CASSHIPGQGPVGITDTQYF. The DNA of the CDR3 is TGCGCCAGCAGTCATATTCCGGGACAGGGCCCCGTCGGGATCACAGATACGCAGTATTTT.

The CDR3 sequence: CASSISVGQGSGRNQPQHF. The CDR3 region has the DNA TGTGCCAGTAGTATTTCGGTGGGACAGGGGAGCGGTCGCAATCAGCCCCAGCATTTT. This sequence joins TRBV19 and TRBJ1-5, with 10 bases aligning to TRBD1. The length of the CDR3 is 19 residues. Germline CDR1 is LNHDA and CDR2 is SQIVND (reference sequence). V was clipped by 3 bases and J by 2 bases; unmatched bases: 13.

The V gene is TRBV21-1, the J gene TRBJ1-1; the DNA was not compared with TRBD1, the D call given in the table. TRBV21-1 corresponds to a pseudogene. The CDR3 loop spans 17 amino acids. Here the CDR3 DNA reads TGTGCCAGCAGCAAATTGACAGGCAGGGGAACGAACACTGAAGCTTTCTTT. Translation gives CASSKLTGRGTNTEAFF.